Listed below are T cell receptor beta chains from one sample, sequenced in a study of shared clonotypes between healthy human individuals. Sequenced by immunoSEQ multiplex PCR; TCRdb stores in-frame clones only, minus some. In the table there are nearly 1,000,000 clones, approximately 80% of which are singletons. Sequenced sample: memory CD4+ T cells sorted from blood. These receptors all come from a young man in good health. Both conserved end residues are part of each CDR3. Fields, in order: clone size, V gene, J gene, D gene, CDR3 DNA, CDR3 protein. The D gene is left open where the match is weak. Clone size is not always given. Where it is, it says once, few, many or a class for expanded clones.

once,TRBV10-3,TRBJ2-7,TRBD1,TGTGCCATCAGCCAAGGACAGGGGACTTACGAGCAGTACTTC,CAISQGQGTYEQYF
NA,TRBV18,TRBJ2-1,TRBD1,TGTGCCAGCTCACCGGGACAGGTGAGCTCCTACAATGAGCAGTTCTTC,CASSPGQVSSYNEQFF
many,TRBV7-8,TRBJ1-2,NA,TGTGCCAGCAGCCCAGGGTTGGCCTATGGCTACACCTTC,CASSPGLAYGYTF
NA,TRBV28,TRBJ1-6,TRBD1,TGTGCCAGCTTACGGACAGGGAATAATTCACCCCTCCACTTT,CASLRTGNNSPLHF
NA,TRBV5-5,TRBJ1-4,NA,TGTGCCAGCAGCTTTTCGACAGCCACCACCCCCAATGAAAAACTGTTTTTT,CASSFSTATTPNEKLFF
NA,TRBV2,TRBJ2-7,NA,TGTGCCAGCAGTTCGGGTGGGGGGAAGAACCACGAGCAGTACTTC,CASSSGGGKNHEQYF
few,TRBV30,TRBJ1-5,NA,TGTGCCTGGAGTTTGCCAGAACCGAATCAGCCCCAGCATTTT,CAWSLPEPNQPQHF
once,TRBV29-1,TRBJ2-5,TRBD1,TGCAGCGTGGAGGTAGGGACAGCCAAAGAGACCCAGTACTTC,CSVEVGTAKETQYF
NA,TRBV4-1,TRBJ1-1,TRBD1,TGCGCCAGCAGCCAGGGACAGGGGTACACTGAAGCTTTCTTT,CASSQGQGYTEAFF
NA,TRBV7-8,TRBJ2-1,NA,TGTGCCAGCAGCAAGCGGGACAGAATCTACAATGAGCAGTTCTTC,CASSKRDRIYNEQFF
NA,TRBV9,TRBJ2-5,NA,TGTGCCAGCAGCGTAGAGGCAAGAGGGGGGGCCCGCGAGACCCAGTACTTC,CASSVEARGGARETQYF
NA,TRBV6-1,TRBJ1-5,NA,TGTGCCAGCAGTGATGGCTATCAGCCCCAGCATTTT,CASSDGYQPQHF
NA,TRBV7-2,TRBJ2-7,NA,TGTGCCAGCAGCCCATTCGGGGGGCCCTACGAGCAGTACTTC,CASSPFGGPYEQYF
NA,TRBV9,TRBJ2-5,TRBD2,TGTGCCAGCAGCCGGGCCGCGGGACTAGCGGGTTCCCAAGAGACCCAGTACTTC,CASSRAAGLAGSQETQYF
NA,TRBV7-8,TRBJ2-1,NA,TGTGCCAGCAGCGGACCAGGAGGCGATGAGCAGTTCTTC,CASSGPGGDEQFF
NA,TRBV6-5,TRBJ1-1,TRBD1,TGTGCCAGCAGTTCGGGACAGGGTTACACTGAAGCTTTCTTT,CASSSGQGYTEAFF
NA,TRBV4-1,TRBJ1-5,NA,TGCGCCAGCAGCCAAGATCTTAGCAATCAGCCCCAGCATTTT,CASSQDLSNQPQHF
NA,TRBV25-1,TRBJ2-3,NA,TGTGCCAGCAGTGAATTGTTGGGACCCACAGATACGCAGTATTTT,CASSELLGPTDTQYF
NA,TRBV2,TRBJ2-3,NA,TGTGCCAGCAGTAGGTCGCGGTTAGATACGCAGTATTTT,CASSRSRLDTQYF
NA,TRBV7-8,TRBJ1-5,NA,TGTGCCAGCAGCTCCCACCCTGGAACAAGCAATCAGCCCCAGCATTTT,CASSSHPGTSNQPQHF
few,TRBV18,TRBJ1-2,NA,TGTGCCAGCTCATCCGGGGATTATGGCTACACCTTC,CASSSGDYGYTF
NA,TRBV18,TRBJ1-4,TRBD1,TGTGCCAGCTCACCTGGACAGGAAGGGGGTAGACTGTTTTTT,CASSPGQEGGRLFF
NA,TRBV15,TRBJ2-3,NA,TGTGCCACCAGCCGGTCCTCCGGGGCTAGCACAGATACGCAGTATTTT,CATSRSSGASTDTQYF
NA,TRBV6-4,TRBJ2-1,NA,TGTGCCAGCAGTGCCAGCACTAGCCTCAAAAGCAATGAGCAGTTCTTC,CASSASTSLKSNEQFF
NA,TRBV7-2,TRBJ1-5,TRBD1,TGTGCCAGCAGCCTGGGACAGGTTGGCAATCAGCCCCAGCATTTT,CASSLGQVGNQPQHF
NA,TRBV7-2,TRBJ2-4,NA,TGTGCCAGCAACAAGGTTGGCGGGGCCAAAAACATTCAGTACTTC,CASNKVGGAKNIQYF
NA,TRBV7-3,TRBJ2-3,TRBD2,TGTGCCAGCAGCCCTAGCGGGGGGGCTGGCACAGATACGCAGTATTTT,CASSPSGGAGTDTQYF
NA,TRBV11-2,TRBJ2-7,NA,TGTGCCAGCAGCCCGACTACCCCCCCCTACGAGCAGTACTTC,CASSPTTPPYEQYF
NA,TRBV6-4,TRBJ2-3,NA,TGTGCCAGCAGTACGGGTGATACGCAGTATTTT,CASSTGDTQYF
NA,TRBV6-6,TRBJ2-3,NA,TGTGCCAGCAGTTCCTCGAGGTGGACAACCGCAGATACGCAGTATTTT,CASSSSRWTTADTQYF
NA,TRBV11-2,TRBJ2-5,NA,TGTGCCAGCAGCTTAAATGGGGGTCAAGAGACCCAGTACTTC,CASSLNGGQETQYF